This T cell receptor beta chain was documented in a study of cytomegalovirus exposure and HLA in healthy donors. Study results and caveats: It was reported in a later analysis that an Asian-associated ancestry cluster showed fewer N-insertions than the 666-donor mean. When the data were analyzed later, several of the most significant clusters appeared to be linked to common viral pathogens. About 150 TCR beta chains were listed as cytomegalovirus-associated.

60 Vbeta and 13 Jbeta primers were used in PCR. Clones were read by immunoSEQ multiplex PCR, and TCRdb kept only the in-frame ones, dropping some. This table holds around 84,000 clones, 60% to 80% found once. As for this clone: Its antigen is currently unknown.

V was shortened by 4 bases and J by 3 bases, with 18 bases between the two germline ends. Germline V gives CDR1 ENHRY, CDR2 SYGVKD. The CDR3 covers 16 residues. The specimen sequenced was PBMCs. This chain joins TRBV10-3 and TRBJ1-1; TRBD1 might be the D (5 bases). This TCR came from a middle-aged man in good health and CMV-seronegative. The CDR3 DNA sequence: TGTGCCATCAGTGGCGATCCAGGGTTGGTTTACACTGAAGCTTTCTTT. Translated: CAISGDPGLVYTEAFF.